These T cell receptor beta chains were read from a single sample in a study of blood T cell repertoires in COVID-19. The protocol was immunoSEQ multiplex PCR, while the TCRdb copy is restricted to in-frame clones and leaves out a portion. The sample includes about 240,000 clones, more than 75% seen only once; the top ten take 3.3%. Sequences were obtained from PBMCs or T cells enriched from blood (not recorded which). Source of these receptors: a woman aged 40-49 years with acute COVID-19. Each CDR3 is given with its conserved first and last residue. Each record gives: V gene, D gene, clone size, J gene, CDR3 protein, CDR3 DNA. A D gene is named only where the DNA matches it firmly. Expanded clones get a size class; other rows say once, few or many, or leave the size out.

TRBV5-1	.	.	TRBJ2-2	CASSSFSGVQDRELFF	TGCGCCAGCAGCTCTTTTAGCGGCGTCCAGGACAGGGAGCTGTTTTTT
TRBV2	.	.	TRBJ1-2	CASSVGHNYGYTF	TGTGCCAGCAGCGTGGGCCACAACTATGGCTACACCTTC
TRBV19	.	.	TRBJ1-4	CASSPRGIPTGEKLFF	TGTGCCAGTAGCCCTAGGGGGATACCCACTGGGGAAAAACTGTTTTTT
TRBV11-2	.	.	TRBJ2-1	CASRRSTRTNEQFF	TGTGCCAGCAGACGGAGTACGCGTACCAATGAGCAGTTCTTC
TRBV15	.	.	TRBJ1-1	CATSFSGDTEAFF	TGTGCCACCAGTTTTTCAGGGGACACTGAAGCTTTCTTT
TRBV6-5	TRBD1	.	TRBJ2-7	CASSYSGQGIYEQYF	TGTGCCAGCAGTTACTCGGGACAGGGTATCTACGAGCAGTACTTC
TRBV15	TRBD1	few	TRBJ2-7	CATSRDSTYEQYF	TGTGCCACCAGTCGGGACAGCACCTACGAGCAGTACTTC
TRBV27	.	.	TRBJ1-2	CASSLAGQPNYGYTF	TGTGCCAGCAGTTTGGCGGGGCAGCCTAACTATGGCTACACCTTC
TRBV4-1	.	.	TRBJ2-1	CASSQGRMEEGRQFF	TGCGCCAGCAGCCAAGGACGAATGGAGGAAGGTAGGCAGTTCTTC
TRBV29-1	.	.	TRBJ2-7	CSVEGEGGSDEQYF	TGCAGCGTTGAAGGGGAGGGGGGATCCGACGAGCAGTACTTC
TRBV7-9	.	.	TRBJ1-1	CASSLATQTNTEAFF	TGTGCCAGCAGCTTAGCGACTCAGACGAACACTGAAGCTTTCTTT
TRBV30	.	.	TRBJ2-7	CARDREAGEQYF	TGTGCCCGCGACAGGGAAGCGGGCGAGCAGTACTTC
TRBV7-6	TRBD2	.	TRBJ2-5	CASRGLADLKQTQYF	TGTGCCAGCAGGGGGCTAGCGGACCTTAAACAGACCCAGTACTTC
TRBV3-1/TRBV3-2	.	.	TRBJ2-6	CASSHGWARANVLTF	TGTGCCAGCAGCCACGGCTGGGCACGGGCCAACGTCCTGACTTTC
TRBV12-3/TRBV12-4	TRBD1	.	TRBJ1-1	CASRQGAGAFF	TGTGCCAGCCGACAGGGGGCGGGTGCTTTCTTT
TRBV19	.	.	TRBJ1-1	CASSTWGFEAFF	TGTGCCAGTAGTACCTGGGGCTTTGAAGCTTTCTTT
TRBV18	TRBD1	few	TRBJ1-1	CASSSGGYEAFF	TGTGCCAGCTCATCAGGGGGATACGAAGCTTTCTTT
TRBV27	.	.	TRBJ2-6	CASSSGRPGANVLTF	TGTGCCAGCAGCTCGGGGAGACCTGGGGCCAACGTCCTGACTTTC
TRBV4-1	TRBD1	.	TRBJ1-1	CASSQVPQGQGGAFF	TGCGCCAGCAGCCAAGTTCCACAGGGGCAAGGTGGAGCTTTCTTT
TRBV21-1	.	.	TRBJ1-1	CASTYEAFF	TGTGCCAGCACCTATGAAGCTTTCTTT
TRBV6-1	.	.	TRBJ2-7	CASSESPRVEQYF	TGTGCCAGCAGTGAATCTCCCCGTGTCGAGCAGTACTTC
TRBV20-1	TRBD2	.	TRBJ2-7	CSASGRAEQYF	TGCAGTGCCAGCGGGAGGGCCGAGCAGTACTTC
TRBV2	.	.	TRBJ1-2	CASSGVDRNYGYTF	TGTGCCAGCAGTGGGGTTGACAGGAACTATGGCTACACCTTC
TRBV9	.	.	TRBJ2-1	CASSVALSRYNEQFF	TGTGCCAGCAGCGTAGCTCTCTCACGGTACAATGAGCAGTTCTTC
TRBV18	.	.	TRBJ2-3	CASSPSRIEADTQYF	TGTGCCAGCTCACCTTCCAGAATTGAGGCAGATACGCAGTATTTT
TRBV3-1/TRBV3-2	.	.	TRBJ2-7	CASSPRGSNYYEQYF	TGTGCCAGCAGCCCCCGTGGTAGCAATTACTACGAGCAGTACTTC
TRBV4-2	TRBD2	.	TRBJ2-7	CASSQEAGVGEQYF	TGTGCCAGCAGCCAAGAGGCGGGAGTTGGGGAGCAGTACTTC
TRBV12-5	TRBD2	.	TRBJ2-1	CASGLPLAGPSYNEQFF	TGTGCTAGTGGTTTGCCGCTAGCGGGCCCCTCCTACAATGAGCAGTTCTTC
TRBV27	.	.	TRBJ1-3	CASSLYPLGSGNTIYF	TGTGCCAGCAGTTTATACCCACTAGGGAGTGGAAACACCATATATTTT
TRBV13	.	.	TRBJ2-7	CASSSTILTPTGRDNSYEQYF	TGTGCCAGCAGCTCCACAATTCTAACACCGACTGGACGGGATAACTCCTACGAGCAGTACTTC
TRBV2	.	.	TRBJ1-2	CASSLDSPRYGYTF	TGTGCCAGCAGTTTGGACAGCCCGAGGTATGGCTACACCTTC
TRBV5-1	.	few	TRBJ1-5	CASSLRGTIGQPQHF	TGCGCCAGCAGCTTGAGGGGGACAATCGGTCAGCCCCAGCATTTT
TRBV29-1	TRBD2	.	TRBJ2-7	CSVNGAGPSYEQYF	TGCAGCGTAAACGGAGCGGGACCATCCTACGAGCAGTACTTC
TRBV5-1	.	.	TRBJ1-1	CASRNEQGFTEAFF	TGCGCCAGCAGAAATGAACAGGGTTTCACTGAAGCTTTCTTT
TRBV16	TRBD2	.	TRBJ2-7	CASSQSGLAAGEQYF	TGTGCCAGCAGCCAATCGGGACTAGCGGCAGGCGAGCAGTACTTC
TRBV30	TRBD2	.	TRBJ2-1	CAWSVAGSGSGYNEQFF	TGTGCCTGGAGTGTCGCGGGTAGCGGGAGCGGGTACAATGAGCAGTTCTTC
TRBV2	TRBD1	.	TRBJ1-1	CASSASRQGPTEAFF	TGTGCCAGCAGTGCGTCGCGACAGGGGCCCACTGAAGCTTTCTTT
TRBV7-9	.	once	TRBJ2-3	CASERSFTDTQYF	TGTGCCAGCGAAAGGAGTTTCACAGATACGCAGTATTTT
TRBV3-1/TRBV3-2	.	.	TRBJ1-2	CASSQEVGGLGKGYTF	TGTGCCAGCAGCCAAGAAGTAGGAGGCCTCGGGAAAGGCTACACCTTC
TRBV7-9	.	.	TRBJ2-7	CASSLGGGGRLSSYEQYF	TGTGCCAGCAGCTTAGGAGGGGGGGGACGACTAAGCTCCTACGAGCAGTACTTC
TRBV11-3	TRBD1	.	TRBJ1-2	CASSRQGRGGDGYTF	TGTGCCAGCAGCCGACAGGGTCGGGGTGGAGATGGCTACACCTTC
TRBV11-3	.	once	TRBJ1-4	CASSSPRGNREKLFF	TGTGCCAGCAGTTCACCGAGGGGGAATCGTGAAAAACTGTTTTTT
TRBV11-3	TRBD2	.	TRBJ2-3	CASSLVAGRGDTQYF	TGTGCCAGCAGCTTAGTCGCGGGGCGGGGGGATACGCAGTATTTT
TRBV19	.	.	TRBJ2-5	CASSLQGSGATQYF	TGTGCCAGTAGCCTTCAGGGGTCCGGGGCGACCCAGTACTTC